This T cell receptor beta chain appears in the sequencing data of a study of T cells in Graves' hyperthyroidism and ophthalmopathy (dated by TCRdb to about 2019). Background on the whole study: Peripheral blood was sampled at the time of initial diagnosis, prior to any treatment. TCR V-J signatures able to tell the groups apart were searched for in a discovery cohort of around 95 patients, of whom roughly 42 had Graves' ophthalmopathy and more than 55 had stable Graves' hyperthyroidism. An independent validation cohort of fewer than 20 hyperthyroidism patients and 17 patients who later progressed to ophthalmopathy tested prospective prediction of ophthalmopathy. For training and testing, the approximately 97 patients in the discovery cohort were randomly divided in a 7:3 ratio. The study also compared thyroid tissue and blood T-cell repertoires from more than five Graves' hyperthyroidism patients. After blood sampling, hyperthyroidism patients were treated with methimazole at a starting dose of 30 mg daily, and ophthalmopathy patients were treated with high-dose intravenous methylprednisolone. According to the paper, TCR Vbeta CDR3 sequencing was carried out on approximately 140 peripheral blood samples, which came from under 50 ophthalmopathy, about 75 hyperthyroidism and around 17 progressor patients.

The investigation overall reported the following: In cross-validation, a model built on a 13 V-J signature told ophthalmopathy apart from stable hyperthyroidism with less than 90% sensitivity and roughly 83% specificity, and in testing the same model reached 80%/75%. Most expanded thyroid clonotypes (frequency above 0.001) were also found in blood, which suggests that blood repertoires may mirror thyroid immune responses. During validation, the model predicted progression to ophthalmopathy a median of approximately 6 months ahead of onset, with approximately 70% sensitivity and about 75% specificity. No statistical method was used to set the sample size in advance, and investigators knew the group allocation.

The TCR beta CDR3 regions were amplified from RNA transcripts. For the first round of RT-PCR on the TCR CDR3, the HTBI primer set was used together with the Qiagen OneStep RT-PCR kit. Libraries were constructed in a second round of multiplex PCR, after which size selection and purification were carried out. Sequencing of the libraries was done on an Illumina HiSeq2000 using paired-end 100 bp reads. The authors' pipeline ran thus. Raw data were processed with SOAPnuke, discarding reads with adapters, uncalled bases, mean Phred below 15, or no exact constant-primer or identifier match. High-quality paired reads were merged with COPE v1.2.5, and unique nucleotide sequences were defined as clonotypes. MiTCR v1.1 was used to align clonotypes to the IMGT TRBV, TRBD and TRBJ reference segments. The analysis was restricted to V-J combinations with a frequency above 0.0001, which together covered around 99% of the repertoires. The TCS score was defined as F50 (clonal expansion) divided by E x V (chaos), with BLOSUM62-based TCRdist calculated between CDR3 peptides within each V-J. Welch's t-statistics and random forest reduced around 520 V-J features to around 14, which were used in a naive Bayes classifier (R e1071). In-frame beta chains were kept once TCRdb had trimmed the public reads at Q25 with fastp and called clones with MiXCR. Each entry is one CDR3 protein sequence, shown with its most common DNA and genes. The V and J calls and clone size come from TCRdb's table, not from the authors' own analysis. This sample is represented by a few hundred thousand distinct CDR3 sequences; about 15% of them were singletons. The leading ten clones occupy approximately 29% of the sample.

A patient counted as having stable Graves' hyperthyroidism if no progression to ophthalmopathy occurred over 18 months of follow-up. Hyperthyroidism patients were aged 18 to 65 years and newly diagnosed, with disease duration of less than 2 months. Exclusion was applied to patients with uncontrolled infections, other autoimmune diseases, pregnancy or lactation. Diagnoses were established on the basis of clinical symptoms, serum thyroxine and TRAb, thyroid ultrasound, and orbital computed tomography. PBMCs were isolated from around 10 ml of fresh peripheral blood by Ficoll-Paque density gradient centrifugation. Total RNA was extracted with Trizol reagent, and quality was checked on an Agilent 2100 Bioanalyzer. The cysteine opens and the phenylalanine closes a CDR3 of 18 amino acids. Solely the CDR3 DNA is kept, with 54 bases framed from the first base. From the germline V gene, CDR1 is MGHDK and CDR2 is SYGVNS. V loses 4 bases at its end and J loses 9 bases; junction bases beyond the gene matches: 20.

This clonotype showed up just a few times. Its cognate antigen has yet to be identified. Base qualities are not provided; no much larger clone lies one nucleotide away. This receptor chain uses TRBV25-1 and TRBJ2-1, with 8 junctional bases fitting TRBD1. The clonotype comes from a woman aged 30 to 39 with Graves' hyperthyroidism. The sequenced sample consisted of blood. The CDR3 corresponds to CASSVQGGYRERGTEQFF. The sequenced DNA is TGTGCCAGCAGTGTACAGGGGGGCTACCGCGAGAGGGGCACTGAGCAGTTCTTC.